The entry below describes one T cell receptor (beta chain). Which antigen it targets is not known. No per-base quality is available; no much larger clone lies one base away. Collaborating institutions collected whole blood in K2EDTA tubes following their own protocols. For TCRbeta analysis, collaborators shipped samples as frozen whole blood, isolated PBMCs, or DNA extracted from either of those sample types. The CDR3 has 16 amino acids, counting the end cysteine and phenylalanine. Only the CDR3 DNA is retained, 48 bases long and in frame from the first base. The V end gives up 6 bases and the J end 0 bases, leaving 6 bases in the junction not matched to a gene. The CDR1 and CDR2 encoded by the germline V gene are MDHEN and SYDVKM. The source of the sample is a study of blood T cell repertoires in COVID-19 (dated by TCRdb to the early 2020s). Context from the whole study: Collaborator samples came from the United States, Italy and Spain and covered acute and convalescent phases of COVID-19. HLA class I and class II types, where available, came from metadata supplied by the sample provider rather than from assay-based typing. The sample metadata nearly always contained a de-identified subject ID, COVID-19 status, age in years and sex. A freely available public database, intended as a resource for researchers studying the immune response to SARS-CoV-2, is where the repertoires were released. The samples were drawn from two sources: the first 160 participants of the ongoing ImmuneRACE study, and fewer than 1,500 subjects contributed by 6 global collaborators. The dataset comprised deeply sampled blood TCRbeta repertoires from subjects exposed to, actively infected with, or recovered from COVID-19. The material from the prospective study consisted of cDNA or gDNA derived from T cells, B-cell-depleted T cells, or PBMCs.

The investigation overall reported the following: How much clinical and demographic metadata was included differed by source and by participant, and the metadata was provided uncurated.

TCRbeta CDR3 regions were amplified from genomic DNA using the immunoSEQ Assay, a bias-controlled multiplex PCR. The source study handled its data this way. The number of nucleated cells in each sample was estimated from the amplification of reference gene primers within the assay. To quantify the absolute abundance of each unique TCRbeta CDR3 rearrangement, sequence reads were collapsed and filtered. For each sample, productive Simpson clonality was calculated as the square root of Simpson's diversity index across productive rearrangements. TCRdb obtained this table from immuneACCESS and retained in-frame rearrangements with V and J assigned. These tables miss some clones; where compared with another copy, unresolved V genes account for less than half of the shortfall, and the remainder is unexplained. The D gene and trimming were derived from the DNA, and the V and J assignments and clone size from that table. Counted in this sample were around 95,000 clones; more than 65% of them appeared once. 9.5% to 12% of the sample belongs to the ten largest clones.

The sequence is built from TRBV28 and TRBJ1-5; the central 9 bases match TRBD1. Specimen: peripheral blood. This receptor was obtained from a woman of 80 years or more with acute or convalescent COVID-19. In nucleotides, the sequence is TGTGCCAGCAGCACAGGGGGCGCTTATAGCAATCAGCCCCAGCATTTT. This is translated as CASSTGGAYSNQPQHF.